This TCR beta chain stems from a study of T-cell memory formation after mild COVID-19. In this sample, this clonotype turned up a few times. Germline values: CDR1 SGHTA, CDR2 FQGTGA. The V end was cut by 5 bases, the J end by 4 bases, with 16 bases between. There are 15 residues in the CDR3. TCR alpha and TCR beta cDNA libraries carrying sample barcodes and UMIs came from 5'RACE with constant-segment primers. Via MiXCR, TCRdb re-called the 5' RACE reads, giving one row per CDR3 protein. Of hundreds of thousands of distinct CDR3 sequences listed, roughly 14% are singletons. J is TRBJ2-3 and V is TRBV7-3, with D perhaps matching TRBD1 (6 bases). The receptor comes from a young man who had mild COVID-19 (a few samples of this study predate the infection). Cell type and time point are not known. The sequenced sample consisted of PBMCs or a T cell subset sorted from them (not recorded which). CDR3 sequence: CASSIGQGNPDTQYF. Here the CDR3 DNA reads TGTGCCAGCAGCATAGGGCAGGGGAATCCAGATACGCAGTATTTT.